Here is one T cell receptor (beta chain) with its context. At the DNA level, this CDR3 is encoded by other sequences in the same sample as well. This specimen comes from a study of radiotherapy plus CTLA-4 blockade in lung cancer. Method: immunoSEQ multiplex PCR; TCRdb's copy keeps in-frame clones and lacks some. This table holds tens of thousands of clones, 72% found once. The CDR3 extends over 15 amino acids. V gave up 3 bases and J gave up 2 bases, with 14 bases separating them. Germline CDR1 and CDR2: KGHSH and LQKENI. The clonotype was recovered from a human donor with non-small cell lung cancer whose response to radiotherapy plus ipilimumab could not be evaluated. The sequences come from peripheral blood, collected from a patient treated with radiotherapy plus ipilimumab. This sequence joins TRBV18 and TRBJ2-7; weak D call: TRBD1 (6 bases). The DNA for the CDR3 is TGTGCCAGCTCACCTCGACAGGCAACTACCTACGAGCAGTACTTC. Translating gives CASSPRQATTYEQYF. Variable domain in full (rest from reference TRBV18 and TRBJ2-7): NAGVMQNPRHLVRRRGQEARLRCSPMKGHSHVYWYRQLPEEGLKFMVYLQKENIIDESGMPKERFSAEFPKEGPSILRIQQVVRGDSAAYFCASSPRQATTYEQYFGPGTRLTVT.